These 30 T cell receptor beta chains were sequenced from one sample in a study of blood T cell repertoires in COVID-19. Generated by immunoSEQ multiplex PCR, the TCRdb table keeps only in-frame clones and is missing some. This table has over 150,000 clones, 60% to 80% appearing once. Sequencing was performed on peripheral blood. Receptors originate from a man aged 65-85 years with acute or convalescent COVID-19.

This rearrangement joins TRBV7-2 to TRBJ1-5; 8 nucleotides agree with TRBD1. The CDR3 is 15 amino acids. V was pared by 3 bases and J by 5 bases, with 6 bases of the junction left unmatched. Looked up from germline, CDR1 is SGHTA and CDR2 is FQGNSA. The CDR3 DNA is TGTGCCAGCAGCTTTGACAGGGGTGGGGATCAGCCCCAGCATTTT. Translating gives CASSFDRGGDQPQHF. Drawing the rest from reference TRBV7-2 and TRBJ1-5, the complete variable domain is GAGVSQSPSNKVTEKGKDVELRCDPISGHTALYWYRQSLGQGLEFLIYFQGNSAPDKSGLPSDRFSAERTGGSVSTLTIQRTQQEDSAVYLCASSFDRGGDQPQHFGDGTRLSIL.

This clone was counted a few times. The CDR3 sequence: CASSVGSRGHNEKLFF. In nucleotides, the CDR3 is TGTGCCAGCAGCGTAGGCTCCAGGGGACATAATGAAAAACTGTTTTTT. This chain links TRBV9 with TRBJ1-4; D might be TRBD1 (6 bases). The CDR3 covers 16 residues. Per the germline V gene, CDR1 is SGDLS and CDR2 is YYNGEE. V lost 0 bases to trimming and J lost 4 bases, with 13 bases between them.

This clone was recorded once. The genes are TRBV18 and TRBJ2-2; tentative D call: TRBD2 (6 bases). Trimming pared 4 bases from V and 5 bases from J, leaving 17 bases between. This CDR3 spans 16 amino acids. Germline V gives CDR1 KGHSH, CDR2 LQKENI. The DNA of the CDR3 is TGTGCCAGCTCACTAACCGGGAGCAAGGGGACCGGGGAGCTGTTTTTT. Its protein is CASSLTGSKGTGELFF.

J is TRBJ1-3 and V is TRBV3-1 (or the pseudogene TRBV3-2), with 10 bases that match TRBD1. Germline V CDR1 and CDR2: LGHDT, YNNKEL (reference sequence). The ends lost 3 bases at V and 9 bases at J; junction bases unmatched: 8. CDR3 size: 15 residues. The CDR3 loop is CASSQRQGASTTIYF. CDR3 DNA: TGTGCCAGCAGCCAGCGACAGGGGGCTTCCACCACCATATATTTT.

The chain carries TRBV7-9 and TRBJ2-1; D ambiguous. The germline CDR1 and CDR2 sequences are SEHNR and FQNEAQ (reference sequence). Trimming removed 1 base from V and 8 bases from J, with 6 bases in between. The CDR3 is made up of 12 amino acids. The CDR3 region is CASSLGGDEQFF. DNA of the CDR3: TGTGCCAGCAGCTTAGGAGGCGATGAGCAGTTCTTC.

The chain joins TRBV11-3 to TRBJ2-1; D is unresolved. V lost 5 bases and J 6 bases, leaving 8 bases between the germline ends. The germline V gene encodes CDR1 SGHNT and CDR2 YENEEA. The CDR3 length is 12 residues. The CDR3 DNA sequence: TGTGCCAGCAGCCCTAACAGCAATGAGCAGTTCTTC. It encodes CASSPNSNEQFF.

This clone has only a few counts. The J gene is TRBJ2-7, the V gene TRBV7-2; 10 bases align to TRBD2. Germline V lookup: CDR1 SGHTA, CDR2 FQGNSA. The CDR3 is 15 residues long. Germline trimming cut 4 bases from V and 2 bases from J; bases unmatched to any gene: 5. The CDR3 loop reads CASSSILAGTYEQYF. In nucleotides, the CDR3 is TGTGCCAGCAGCTCCATACTAGCGGGGACCTACGAGCAGTACTTC.

This CDR3 reads CASSYGTGRGNTEAFF. CDR3 nucleotide sequence: TGTGCCAGCAGCTACGGGACAGGGAGGGGAAACACTGAAGCTTTCTTT. V is TRBV6-6 and J is TRBJ1-1; 9 bases are shared with TRBD1. CDR3 length equals 16 residues. The V gene's germline CDR1 is MNHNY and CDR2 SVGAGI (reference sequence). V dropped 6 bases and J dropped 2; count of bases not matched to a gene: 10.

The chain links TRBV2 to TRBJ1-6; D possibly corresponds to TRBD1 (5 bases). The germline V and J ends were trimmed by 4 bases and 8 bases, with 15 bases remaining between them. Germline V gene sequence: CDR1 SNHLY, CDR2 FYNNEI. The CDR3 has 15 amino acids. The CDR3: CASSAQSQGDSPLHF. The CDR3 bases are TGTGCCAGCAGTGCCCAAAGCCAGGGTGATTCACCCCTCCACTTT.

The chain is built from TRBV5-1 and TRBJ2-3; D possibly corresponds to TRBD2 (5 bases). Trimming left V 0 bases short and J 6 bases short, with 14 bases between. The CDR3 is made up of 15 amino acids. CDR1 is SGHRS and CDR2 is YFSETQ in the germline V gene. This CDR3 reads CASSLEGVLPDTQYF. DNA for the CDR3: TGCGCCAGCAGCTTGGAGGGAGTCCTCCCGGATACGCAGTATTTT.

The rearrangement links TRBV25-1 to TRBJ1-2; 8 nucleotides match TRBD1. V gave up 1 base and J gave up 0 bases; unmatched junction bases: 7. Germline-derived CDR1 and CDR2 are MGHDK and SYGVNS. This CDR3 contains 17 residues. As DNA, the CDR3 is TGTGCCAGCAGTGAATCCCGGGGGACAGGCTCTAACTATGGCTACACCTTC. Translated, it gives CASSESRGTGSNYGYTF.

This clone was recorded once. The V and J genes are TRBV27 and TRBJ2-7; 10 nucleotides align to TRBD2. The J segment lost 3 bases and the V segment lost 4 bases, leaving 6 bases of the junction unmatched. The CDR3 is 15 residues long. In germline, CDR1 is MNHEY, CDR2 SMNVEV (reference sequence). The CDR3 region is CASSSPAGGVYEQYF. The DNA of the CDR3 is TGTGCCAGCAGTTCACCAGCGGGAGGGGTCTACGAGCAGTACTTC.

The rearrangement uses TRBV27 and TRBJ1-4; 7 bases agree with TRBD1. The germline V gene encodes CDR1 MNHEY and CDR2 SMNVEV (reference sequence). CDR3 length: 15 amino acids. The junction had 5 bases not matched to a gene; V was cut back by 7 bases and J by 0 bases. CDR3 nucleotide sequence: TGTGCCAGCAAGCTCGGGACAGCAACTAATGAAAAACTGTTTTTT. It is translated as CASKLGTATNEKLFF.

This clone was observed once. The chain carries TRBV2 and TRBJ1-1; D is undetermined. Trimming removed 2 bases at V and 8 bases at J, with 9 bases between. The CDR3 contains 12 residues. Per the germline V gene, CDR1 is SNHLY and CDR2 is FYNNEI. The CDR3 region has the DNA TGTGCCAGCAGTGAATTCGTCAGAGAAGCTTTCTTT. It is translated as CASSEFVREAFF.

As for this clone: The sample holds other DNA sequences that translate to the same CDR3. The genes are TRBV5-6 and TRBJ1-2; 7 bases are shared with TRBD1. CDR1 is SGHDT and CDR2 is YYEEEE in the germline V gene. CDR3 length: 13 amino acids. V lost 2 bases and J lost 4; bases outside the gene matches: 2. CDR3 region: CASSFTGVYGYTF. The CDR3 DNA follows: TGTGCCAGCAGCTTCACAGGGGTCTATGGCTACACCTTC.

The CDR3 bases are TGTGCCAGCAGCTTAGACACGAACACTGAAGCTTTCTTT. This encodes CASSLDTNTEAFF. This sequence joins TRBV7-6 and TRBJ1-1; D unresolved. Germline V gene sequence: CDR1 SGHVS, CDR2 FNYEAQ. The CDR3 totals 13 residues. The V gene lost 1 base and the J gene lost 1 base, with 4 bases spanning the gap.

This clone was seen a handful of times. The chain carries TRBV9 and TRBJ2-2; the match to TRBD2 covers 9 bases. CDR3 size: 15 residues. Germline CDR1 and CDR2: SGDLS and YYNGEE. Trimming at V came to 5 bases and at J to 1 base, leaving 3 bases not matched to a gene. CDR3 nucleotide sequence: TGTGCCAGCAGAGATAGCGGGGGGAACACCGGGGAGCTGTTTTTT. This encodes CASRDSGGNTGELFF.

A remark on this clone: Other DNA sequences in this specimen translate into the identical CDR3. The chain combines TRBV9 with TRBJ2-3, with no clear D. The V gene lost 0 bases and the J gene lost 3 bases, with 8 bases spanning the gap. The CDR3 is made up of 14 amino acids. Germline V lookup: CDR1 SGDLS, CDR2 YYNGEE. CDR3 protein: CASSVAGSTDTQYF. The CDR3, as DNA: TGTGCCAGCAGCGTAGCAGGTTCTACAGATACGCAGTATTTT.

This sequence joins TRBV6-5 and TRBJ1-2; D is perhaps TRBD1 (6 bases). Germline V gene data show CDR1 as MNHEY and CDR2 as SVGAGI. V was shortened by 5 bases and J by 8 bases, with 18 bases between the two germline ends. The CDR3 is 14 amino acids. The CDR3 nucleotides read TGTGCCAGCAGTCCTATCTTCAGGCAGGGGGGCTACACCTTC. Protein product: CASSPIFRQGGYTF.

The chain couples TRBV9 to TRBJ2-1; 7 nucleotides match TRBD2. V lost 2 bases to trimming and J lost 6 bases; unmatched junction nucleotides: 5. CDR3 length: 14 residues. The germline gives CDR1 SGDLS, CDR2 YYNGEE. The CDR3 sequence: CASSVGGWGNEQFF. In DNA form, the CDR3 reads TGTGCCAGCAGCGTGGGAGGGTGGGGCAATGAGCAGTTCTTC.

CDR3 amino acids: CASGPQGGDSYEQYF. In DNA, the CDR3 is TGTGCCAGCGGCCCACAGGGGGGTGATTCCTACGAGCAGTACTTC. The genes are TRBV21-1 and TRBJ2-7; the D segment call TRBD1 is taken from the table without a DNA check. TRBV21-1 is termed a pseudogene. This CDR3 comprises 15 residues.

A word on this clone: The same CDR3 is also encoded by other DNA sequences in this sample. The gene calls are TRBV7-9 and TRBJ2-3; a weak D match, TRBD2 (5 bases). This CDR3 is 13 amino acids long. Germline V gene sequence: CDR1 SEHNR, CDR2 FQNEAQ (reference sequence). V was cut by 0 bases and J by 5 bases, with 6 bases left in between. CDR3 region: CASSLAGVDTQYF. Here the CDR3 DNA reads TGTGCCAGCAGCTTAGCGGGAGTAGATACGCAGTATTTT.

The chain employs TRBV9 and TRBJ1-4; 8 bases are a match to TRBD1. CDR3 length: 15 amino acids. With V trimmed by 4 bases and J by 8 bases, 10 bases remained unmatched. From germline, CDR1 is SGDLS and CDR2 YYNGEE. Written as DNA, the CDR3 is TGTGCCAGCAGCCTCGGGACAGGAGGAGGGGAAAAACTGTTTTTT. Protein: CASSLGTGGGEKLFF.

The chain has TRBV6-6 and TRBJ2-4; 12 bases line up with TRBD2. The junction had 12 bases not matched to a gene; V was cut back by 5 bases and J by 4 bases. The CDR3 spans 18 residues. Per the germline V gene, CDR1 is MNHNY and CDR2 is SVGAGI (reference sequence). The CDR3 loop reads CASSPPFGTSGQKNIQYF. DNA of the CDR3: TGTGCCAGCAGTCCCCCCTTCGGGACTAGCGGGCAAAAAAACATTCAGTACTTC.

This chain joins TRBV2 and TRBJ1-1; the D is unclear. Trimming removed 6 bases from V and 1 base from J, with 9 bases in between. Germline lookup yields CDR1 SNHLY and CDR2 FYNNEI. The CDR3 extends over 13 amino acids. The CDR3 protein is CASRVAANTEAFF. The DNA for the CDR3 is TGTGCCAGCAGGGTGGCCGCGAACACTGAAGCTTTCTTT.

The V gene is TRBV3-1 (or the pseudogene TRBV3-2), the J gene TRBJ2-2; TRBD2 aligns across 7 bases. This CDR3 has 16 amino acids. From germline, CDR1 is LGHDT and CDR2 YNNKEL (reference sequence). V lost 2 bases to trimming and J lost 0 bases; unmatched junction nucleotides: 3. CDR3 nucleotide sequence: TGTGCCAGCAGCCAACTAAGCGGGGCGAACACCGGGGAGCTGTTTTTT. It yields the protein CASSQLSGANTGELFF.

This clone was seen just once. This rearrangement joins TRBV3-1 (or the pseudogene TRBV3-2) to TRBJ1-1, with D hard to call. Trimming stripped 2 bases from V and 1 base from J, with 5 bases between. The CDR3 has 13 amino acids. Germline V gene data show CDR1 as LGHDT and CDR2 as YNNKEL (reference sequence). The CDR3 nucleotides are TGTGCCAGCAGCCAATCGGGGAACACTGAAGCTTTCTTT. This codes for CASSQSGNTEAFF.

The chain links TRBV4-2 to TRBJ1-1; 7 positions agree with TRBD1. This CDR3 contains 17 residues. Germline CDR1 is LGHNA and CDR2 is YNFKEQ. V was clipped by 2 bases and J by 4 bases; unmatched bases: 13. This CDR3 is CASSQHQEGALGTEAFF. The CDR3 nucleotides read TGTGCCAGCAGCCAACACCAGGAGGGGGCGCTGGGCACTGAAGCTTTCTTT.

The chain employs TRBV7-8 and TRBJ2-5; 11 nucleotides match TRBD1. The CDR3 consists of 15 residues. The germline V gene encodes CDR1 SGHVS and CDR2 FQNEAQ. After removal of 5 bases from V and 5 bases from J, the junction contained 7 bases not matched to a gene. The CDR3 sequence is CASSRTGGILETQYF. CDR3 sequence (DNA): TGTGCCAGCAGCAGGACAGGGGGCATTCTGGAGACCCAGTACTTC.

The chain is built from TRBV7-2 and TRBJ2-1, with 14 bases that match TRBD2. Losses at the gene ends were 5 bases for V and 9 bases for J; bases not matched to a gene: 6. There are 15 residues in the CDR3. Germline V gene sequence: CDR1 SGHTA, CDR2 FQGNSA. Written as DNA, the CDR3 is TGTGCCAGCAGCCAAAGACTAGCGGGAGGGCCTGAGCAGTTCTTC. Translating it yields CASSQRLAGGPEQFF.